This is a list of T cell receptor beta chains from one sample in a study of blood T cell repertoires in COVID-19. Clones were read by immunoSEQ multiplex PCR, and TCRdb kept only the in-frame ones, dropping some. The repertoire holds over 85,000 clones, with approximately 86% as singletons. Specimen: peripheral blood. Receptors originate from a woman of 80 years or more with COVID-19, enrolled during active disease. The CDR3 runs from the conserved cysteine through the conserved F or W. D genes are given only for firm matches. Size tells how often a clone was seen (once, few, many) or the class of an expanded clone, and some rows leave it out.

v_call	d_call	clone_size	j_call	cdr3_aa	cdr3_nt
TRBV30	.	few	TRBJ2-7	CAWSATGFRDEQYF	TGTGCCTGGAGTGCGACGGGGTTTAGGGACGAGCAGTACTTC
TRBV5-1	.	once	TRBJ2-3	CASSLSRDTQYF	TGCGCCAGCAGCCTAAGCAGGGATACGCAGTATTTT
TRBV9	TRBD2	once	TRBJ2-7	CASSPAGTSDYEQYF	TGTGCCAGCAGCCCAGCCGGGACTAGCGACTACGAGCAGTACTTC
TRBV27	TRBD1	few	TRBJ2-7	CASSPGTGREQYF	TGTGCCAGCAGTCCGGGGACAGGGCGCGAGCAGTACTTC
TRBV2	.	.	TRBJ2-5	CASNSGPETQYF	TGTGCCAGCAACTCAGGGCCCGAGACCCAGTACTTC
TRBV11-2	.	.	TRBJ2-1	CASSLTRTTLAEQFF	TGTGCCAGCAGCTTGACAAGGACTACCCTAGCTGAGCAGTTCTTC
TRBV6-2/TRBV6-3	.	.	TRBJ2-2	CASSRLAGELFF	TGTGCCAGCAGCAGACTAGCCGGGGAGCTGTTTTTT
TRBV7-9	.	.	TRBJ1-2	CASSLAQGYGYTF	TGTGCCAGCAGCTTAGCTCAGGGCTATGGCTACACCTTC
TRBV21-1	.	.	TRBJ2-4	CASSKSGGLAGGIAKNIQYF	TGTGCCAGCAGCAAAAGCGGGGGACTAGCGGGAGGGATAGCCAAAAACATTCAGTACTTC
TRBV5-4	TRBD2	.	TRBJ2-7	CASSRGGGSSYEQYF	TGTGCCAGCAGCCGCGGGGGGGGGAGCTCCTACGAGCAGTACTTC
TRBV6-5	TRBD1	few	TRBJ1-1	CASSSTGGGTEAFF	TGTGCCAGCTCAAGCACAGGGGGGGGAACTGAAGCTTTCTTT
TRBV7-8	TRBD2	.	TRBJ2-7	CASSLGGGATRQYF	TGTGCCAGCAGCTTAGGCGGGGGGGCTACTCGGCAGTACTTC
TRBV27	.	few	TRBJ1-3	CASSLLGDGNTIYF	TGTGCCAGCAGTTTACTCGGGGATGGAAACACCATATATTTT
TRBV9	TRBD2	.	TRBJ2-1	CASSVATRGVHTNSYNEQFF	TGTGCCAGCAGCGTAGCTACTCGGGGGGTACACACAAATTCCTACAATGAGCAGTTCTTC
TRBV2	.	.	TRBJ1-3	CASSEAGMNSGNTIYF	TGTGCCAGCAGTGAAGCCGGGATGAACTCTGGAAACACCATATATTTT
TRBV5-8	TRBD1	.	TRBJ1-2	CASSLGQANYGYTF	TGTGCCAGCAGCCTAGGACAGGCTAACTATGGCTACACCTTC
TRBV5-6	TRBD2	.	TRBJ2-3	CASSLRSGRGGGTQYF	TGTGCCAGCAGCTTGAGGAGCGGGAGGGGCGGGGGTACGCAGTATTTT
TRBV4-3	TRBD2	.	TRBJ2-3	CASSQDGTSRDTQYF	TGCGCCAGCAGCCAAGACGGGACTAGCAGGGATACGCAGTATTTT
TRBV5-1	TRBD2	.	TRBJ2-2	CASSLQTSPNTGELFF	TGCGCCAGCAGCTTGCAGACTAGCCCGAACACCGGGGAGCTGTTTTTT
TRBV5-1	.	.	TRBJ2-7	CASTVVGSSYEQYF	TGCGCCAGCACTGTTGTCGGGAGCTCCTACGAGCAGTACTTC
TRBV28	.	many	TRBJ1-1	CASSWGGNLNTEAFF	TGTGCCAGCAGTTGGGGCGGGAACCTGAACACTGAAGCTTTCTTT
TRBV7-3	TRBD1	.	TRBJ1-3	CASSSKGALSGNTIYF	TGTGCCAGCAGTTCGAAGGGGGCCCTCTCTGGAAACACCATATATTTT
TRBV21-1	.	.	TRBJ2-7	CASSNLQVTSYEQYF	TGTGCCAGCAGCAATCTACAGGTGACCTCCTACGAGCAGTACTTC
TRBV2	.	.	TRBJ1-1	CASSVLTGNTEAFF	TGTGCCAGCAGTGTTTTGACAGGGAACACTGAAGCTTTCTTT
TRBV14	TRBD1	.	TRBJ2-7	CASSRRDREDEQYF	TGTGCCAGCAGCCGCCGGGACAGGGAGGATGAGCAGTACTTC
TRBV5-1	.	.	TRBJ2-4	CASSLDGVSEYF	TGCGCCAGCAGCTTGGATGGTGTTAGTGAGTACTTC
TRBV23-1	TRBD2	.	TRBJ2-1	CASSQLRGLAGGPYNEQFF	TGCGCCAGCAGTCAATTGAGGGGACTAGCGGGGGGGCCCTACAATGAGCAGTTCTTC
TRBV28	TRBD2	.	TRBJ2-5	CASSLAPGLAGASPLKETQYF	TGTGCCAGCAGTTTAGCACCGGGACTAGCGGGCGCTTCCCCACTTAAAGAGACCCAGTACTTC
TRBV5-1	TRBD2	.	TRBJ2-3	CASSLDLGGSSTDTQYF	TGCGCCAGCAGCTTGGATCTGGGAGGGTCTAGCACAGATACGCAGTATTTT
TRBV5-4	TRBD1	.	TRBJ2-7	CASRDRSSYEQYF	TGTGCCAGCAGGGACAGGAGCTCCTACGAGCAGTACTTC
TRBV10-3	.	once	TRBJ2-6	CAISETPSGANVLTF	TGTGCCATCAGTGAGACTCCATCTGGGGCCAACGTCCTGACTTTC
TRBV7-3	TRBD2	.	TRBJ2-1	CASSLNPSGSYNEQFF	TGTGCCAGCAGCTTAAACCCTAGCGGCTCCTACAATGAGCAGTTCTTC
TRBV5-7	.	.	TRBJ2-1	CASRTAGRTNEQFF	TGTGCCAGCAGGACCGCGGGACGAACCAATGAGCAGTTCTTC
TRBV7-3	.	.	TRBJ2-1	CASSSGFLRGNEQFF	TGTGCCAGCAGCTCGGGATTTTTACGGGGCAATGAGCAGTTCTTC
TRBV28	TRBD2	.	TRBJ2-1	CASTRGLAGGLNEQFF	TGTGCCAGCACCCGAGGACTAGCGGGAGGACTCAATGAGCAGTTCTTC
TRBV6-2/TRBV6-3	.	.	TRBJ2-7	CASSSSPRQGGIGYEQYF	TGTGCCAGCAGCTCCTCCCCGCGACAGGGAGGTATCGGCTACGAGCAGTACTTC
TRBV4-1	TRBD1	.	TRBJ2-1	CASSRGQGGKVDEQFF	TGCGCCAGCAGCCGCGGACAGGGGGGGAAAGTGGATGAGCAGTTCTTC
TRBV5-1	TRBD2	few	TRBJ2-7	CASSNRLAEQYF	TGCGCCAGCAGCAATCGACTAGCCGAGCAGTACTTC
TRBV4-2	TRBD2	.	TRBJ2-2	CASSQATAGGTGELFF	TGTGCCAGCAGCCAAGCAACAGCGGGAGGGACCGGGGAGCTGTTTTTT
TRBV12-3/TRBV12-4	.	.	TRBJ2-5	CASSFHGQGQYF	TGTGCCAGCAGTTTTCACGGGCAGGGCCAGTACTTC